Sequencing of this T cell receptor (beta chain) was carried out in a study of T cell responses to AZD1222 COVID-19 vaccine (dated by TCRdb to the early 2020s). With respect to the entire study: Because spike-specific TCR depth and breadth did not differ between the two schedules, AZD1222 recipients who got a second dose at roughly 4 weeks were pooled with those who got a second dose at roughly 12 weeks. Enrollment into the trials was organized by age into subgroups of 18-55, 56-69 and 70-plus years, and those subgroups contained about 150, 27 and 61 TCR-sequenced participants, respectively. A total of 240 or so trial participants underwent TCR sequencing, of whom 200 to 220 had received two doses of AZD1222 and about 26 had received two doses of the MenACWY control vaccine. General findings and caveats noted by the study authors: Spike-specific TCR breadth and depth rose significantly after two AZD1222 doses compared with day 0 and with MenACWY recipients. The vaccine-associated CD4 TCRs covered the entire spike protein, and the dominant responses fell in regions 160-218 and 743-854. Most participants were white British and females outnumbered males, and the authors suggested that clonal diversity may have been underestimated. Reportedly, close to half of the unique spike-specific TCRs recognized epitopes lying outside the regions that are mutated in the B.1.351 and B.1.1.7 variants. Because no day 14 peak-response samples were available, the repertoires could be characterized only after the peak T cell response. Only 5 to 7 AZD1222 recipients were SARS-CoV-2 seropositive at baseline, limiting conclusions about previously exposed vaccinees. The 56-69-year group was small, and its depth increase did not reach significance, likely because of low power.

The sample's time point, from its label and the paper: baseline before first vaccination. Samples from vaccinated people were obtained from the UK trials COV001 and COV002, which included a single-blind randomized controlled phase 2/3 trial of AZD1222 (ChAdOx1 nCoV-19) in healthy adults. For TCRbeta chain sequencing, PBMC samples were collected from trial participants at day 0 and at day 28 after the second dose. With regard to this clone: The antigen this receptor binds is unknown. No much larger clonotype is one base removed from it; base qualities were not supplied.

The CDR3 regions of human TCRbeta chains were analyzed by immunosequencing. Processing in the source paper ran as follows. TCRs in the repertoires were compared against a reference library of SARS-CoV-2-specific TCRs that had been generated with the MIRA antigen-specificity platform. Breadth meant the fraction of unique TCRs that were SARS-CoV-2-associated, whereas depth meant the fraction of total T cells that were SARS-CoV-2-associated. Using the MIRA data, each spike-specific TCR was mapped to the spike region that the TCR reacts to and placed in a CD4 or CD8 class. Log10-transformed breadth and depth values were compared by one-way ANOVA with Sidak's multiple comparisons tests. Imported from immuneACCESS, the table was reduced by TCRdb to in-frame sequences with V and J called. These copies leave out some clones; in studies compared against another copy, an unresolved V gene accounts for under half, and the cause of the remainder is not known. V and J calls and clone size are copied from that table; D and trimming were computed from the DNA. This sample comprises about 120,000 clones, over 75% of them detected only once. In total, the top ten clones hold roughly 9% of the sample.

Here V drops 2 bases and J drops 5 bases, and the junction holds 5 bases not matched to any gene. The germline V gene sets CDR1 to SGHDN and CDR2 to FVKESK. The CDR3 covers 15 residues, taking in both the cysteine and the phenylalanine. Only the CDR3 DNA is retained, 45 bases long and in frame from the first base. The source is an adult in good health. Sequenced here: peripheral blood, sampled on day 0 of AZD1222 vaccination. The sequence links TRBV14 to TRBJ1-2; 10 of the junction bases match TRBD1. The CDR3 amino acid sequence is: CASSQSTGGAYGYTF. The bases are TGTGCCAGCAGCCAATCGACAGGGGGCGCATATGGCTACACCTTC. Where the CDR3 stops, the reference TRBV14 and TRBJ1-2 genes take over; the full variable domain is EAGVTQFPSHSVIEKGQTVTLRCDPISGHDNLYWYRRVMGKEIKFLLHFVKESKQDESGMPNNRFLAERTGGTYSTLKVQPAELEDSGVYFCASSQSTGGAYGYTFGSGTRLTVV.